Following are 31 T cell receptor beta chains from one sample sequenced in a study of cytomegalovirus exposure and HLA in healthy donors. The PCR was carried out with 60 Vbeta primers and 13 Jbeta primers. Sequenced by immunoSEQ multiplex PCR; TCRdb stores in-frame clones only, minus some. The sample has about 170,000 clones, roughly 84% seen once. Sequenced sample: PBMCs. All receptors come from a man under 40 in good health and CMV-seropositive.

The chain links TRBV18 to TRBJ2-5; possible D gene TRBD2, 5 bases. The germline gives CDR1 KGHSH, CDR2 LQKENI. V gave up 1 base and J gave up 2 bases, with 11 bases separating them. The CDR3 sequence is 15 residues long. The CDR3 sequence: CASSPRNSVQETQYF. CDR3 sequence (DNA): TGTGCCAGCTCACCACGGAATAGCGTACAAGAGACCCAGTACTTC.

This sequence joins TRBV19 and TRBJ1-2; 8 bases are a match to TRBD1. The CDR3 runs to 14 residues. V trimming: 0 bases; J trimming: 7 bases; junction bases outside the gene matches: 4. CDR1 and CDR2 from the germline V gene are LNHDA and SQIVND (reference sequence). CDR3 sequence reads: CASSIDRDRGGYTF. In nucleotides, the CDR3 is TGTGCCAGTAGTATAGATCGTGACAGGGGTGGCTACACCTTC.

V is TRBV11-2 and J is TRBJ2-7, with 11 bases lining up with TRBD1. V gave up 7 bases and J gave up 6 bases; unmatched junction bases: 8. CDR3 size: 14 residues. Germline loops: CDR1 SGHAT, CDR2 FQNNGV. The CDR3 here is CASTGDRGGLEQYF. In nucleotides, the CDR3 is TGTGCCAGCACCGGGGACAGGGGGGGCCTCGAGCAGTACTTC.

The rearrangement uses TRBV6-6 and TRBJ1-2; possibly TRBD1 for D (5 bases). V lost 2 bases and J lost 2, with 6 bases in between. Germline V gene lookup returns CDR1 MNHNY and CDR2 SVGAGI (reference sequence). CDR3 length: 13 amino acids. CDR3 in amino acids: CASSYDSNYGYTF. CDR3 nucleotide sequence: TGTGCCAGCAGTTACGACAGCAACTATGGCTACACCTTC.

The chain recombines TRBV27 with TRBJ1-1; D remains unclear. This CDR3 is built from 15 residues. Trimming cost V 4 bases and J 2 bases, with 14 bases left between them. Germline CDR1 is MNHEY and CDR2 is SMNVEV (reference sequence). CDR3 region: CASSWSQALNTEAFF. The CDR3 DNA follows: TGTGCCAGCAGTTGGAGCCAAGCACTAAACACTGAAGCTTTCTTT.

CDR3 residues: CASSKEVVGFTGELFF. CDR3 coding DNA: TGTGCCAGCAGCAAAGAGGTGGTCGGGTTCACCGGGGAGCTGTTTTTT. The V and J genes are TRBV21-1 and TRBJ2-2; TRBD2 is the table's D call and was not checked against the DNA. TRBV21-1 is a listed pseudogene. CDR3 size: 16 residues.

This clone was seen just once. V and J are TRBV27 and TRBJ2-4; tentatively, D is TRBD2 (5 bases). V lost 2 bases, J lost 8 bases, and 13 bases lay in between. Germline V gene lookup returns CDR1 MNHEY and CDR2 SMNVEV (reference sequence). The CDR3 extends over 14 amino acids. CDR3 region: CASSLRLNGDIQYF. DNA for the CDR3: TGTGCCAGCAGTTTAAGGCTAAACGGGGACATTCAGTACTTC.

The chain combines TRBV19 with TRBJ1-2; possibly TRBD1 for D (5 bases). V gave up 8 bases and J gave up 5 bases, with 21 bases separating them. This CDR3 region has 15 residues. CDR1 LNHDA and CDR2 SQIVND come from the germline V gene (reference sequence). The CDR3 nucleotides read TGTGCCAGTTGCCCGCAGGGCCCGGGTTATTATGGCTACACCTTC. Amino acid sequence: CASCPQGPGYYGYTF.

This sequence joins TRBV27 and TRBJ2-1, with D possibly being TRBD2 (5 bases). Germline V gene data show CDR1 as MNHEY and CDR2 as SMNVEV (reference sequence). V was shortened by 2 bases and J by 5 bases, with 13 bases between the two germline ends. The CDR3 spans 15 residues. CDR3 in DNA: TGTGCCAGCAGTTTACCCCCTACTAGGAACAATGAGCAGTTCTTC. This translates into CASSLPPTRNNEQFF.

The rearrangement joins TRBV5-8 to TRBJ1-6; D remains ambiguous. Germline-derived CDR1 and CDR2 are SGHTS and YDEGEE. There are 15 residues in the CDR3. The ends were cut back, 0 bases at V and 4 bases at J, with 8 bases in the middle. The CDR3 coding sequence is TGTGCCAGCAGCTTGGATACAGATTATAATTCACCCCTCCACTTT. As protein: CASSLDTDYNSPLHF.

This clone was seen just once. This chain connects TRBV30 to TRBJ1-1; unclear D gene. This CDR3 has 13 amino acids. Germline assignment: CDR1 GTSNPN and CDR2 SVGIG (reference sequence). Trimming left V 8 bases short and J 2 bases short, with 15 bases between. The CDR3 bases are TGTGCCCATGACCCAGGCACAAACACTGAAGCTTTCTTT. Translating gives CAHDPGTNTEAFF. The entire variable domain, with the rest obtained from reference TRBV30 and TRBJ1-1, is as follows: SQTIHQWPATLVQPVGSPLSLECTVEGTSNPNLYWYRQAAGRGLQLLFYSVGIGQISSEVPQNLSASRPQDRQFILSSKKLLLSDSGFYLCAHDPGTNTEAFFGQGTRLTVV.

This clone was detected once. The CDR3 loop is CASRERTGGGYNEQFF. For the CDR3, the DNA is TGTGCCAGCAGGGAGCGGACAGGGGGAGGGTACAATGAGCAGTTCTTC. The rearrangement joins TRBV2 to TRBJ2-1, with 10 bases aligning to TRBD1. J was trimmed by 4 bases and V by 6 bases; bases with no gene match: 9. This CDR3 is built from 16 residues. The V gene's germline CDR1 is SNHLY and CDR2 FYNNEI.

V gene TRBV10-3 combines with J gene TRBJ2-4; 9 bases are shared with TRBD2. The trim removed 0 bases at V and 1 base at J, leaving 10 bases unmatched. The germline V gene encodes CDR1 ENHRY and CDR2 SYGVKD. The CDR3 has 19 amino acids. CDR3 in DNA: TGTGCCATCAGTGAGTCGACGGCGGGAGGGCCTGAGGCCAAAAACATTCAGTACTTC. Translating it yields CAISESTAGGPEAKNIQYF.

The J gene is TRBJ2-1, the V gene TRBV7-9; D unclear. The V gene's germline CDR1 is SEHNR and CDR2 FQNEAQ (reference sequence). The CDR3 runs 12 residues. Trimming took off 4 bases at V and 12 bases at J, with 13 bases between the two ends. The CDR3 region has the DNA TGTGCCAGCAGCTCCTCTGGAGATTCGCAGTTCTTC. This sequence encodes CASSSSGDSQFF.

In this sample, this clone turned up once. The gene calls are TRBV27 and TRBJ2-5, with 9 bases matching TRBD1. Trimming at V came to 2 bases and at J to 5 bases, leaving 9 bases not matched to a gene. Germline-derived CDR1 and CDR2 are MNHEY and SMNVEV (reference sequence). The CDR3 spans 16 residues. The CDR3 region is CASSLRQGDLGETQYF. CDR3 DNA: TGTGCCAGCAGTTTACGACAGGGGGATCTAGGGGAGACCCAGTACTTC.

The chain links TRBV5-1 to TRBJ2-3, with 9 positions matching TRBD1. The J segment lost 5 bases and the V segment lost 0 bases, leaving 10 bases of the junction unmatched. Per germline, CDR1 SGHRS and CDR2 YFSETQ. The CDR3 consists of 17 residues. The CDR3 coding sequence is TGCGCCAGCAGCTTGGCAAGGGACAGGGCAGGAGAAGATACGCAGTATTTT. Translating gives CASSLARDRAGEDTQYF.

The CDR3 loop reads CASSGGSTDTQYF. For the CDR3, the DNA is TGTGCCAGCAGCGGGGGGAGCACAGATACGCAGTATTTT. The rearrangement uses TRBV6-4 and TRBJ2-3, with 7 bases lining up with TRBD2. The CDR3 loop spans 13 amino acids. With 6 bases clipped from V and 0 bases from J, the junction kept 0 bases outside the gene matches. Germline V gives CDR1 MRHNA, CDR2 SNTAGT.

The chain is built from TRBV2 and TRBJ1-4; perhaps TRBD1 as D (6 bases). The CDR3 consists of 16 residues. Per the germline V gene, CDR1 is SNHLY and CDR2 is FYNNEI. Trimming shortened V by 5 bases and J by 0 bases, and 13 bases separated the two germline ends. CDR3: CASSKTGFATNEKLFF. The CDR3 coding sequence is TGTGCCAGCAGTAAGACAGGATTTGCAACTAATGAAAAACTGTTTTTT.

CDR3 region: CASSEGAGRSSYEQYF. The CDR3 DNA follows: TGTGCCAGCAGCGAGGGGGCGGGGCGAAGCTCCTACGAGCAGTACTTC. The chain uses TRBV9 and TRBJ2-7; D is possibly TRBD1 (7 bases). Germline V gene lookup returns CDR1 SGDLS and CDR2 YYNGEE. V was cut by 3 bases and J by 0 bases, with 16 bases left in between. This CDR3 contains 16 residues.

The chain combines TRBV29-1 with TRBJ2-2; D is unresolved. The V end lost 4 bases, the J end lost 3 bases, and 6 bases lay between the germline ends. The germline CDR1 and CDR2 sequences are SQVTM and ANQGSEA. The CDR3 covers 12 residues. For the CDR3, the DNA is TGCAGCGTTGCGGGTCACACCGGGGAGCTGTTTTTT. Amino acid sequence: CSVAGHTGELFF.

The genes are TRBV5-6 and TRBJ1-1, with unresolved D. Trimming shortened V by 7 bases and J by 2 bases, and 9 bases separated the two germline ends. The CDR3 has 12 residues. CDR1 is SGHDT and CDR2 is YYEEEE in the germline V gene. In DNA, the CDR3 is TGTGCCAGCGGCCGAATTAACACTGAAGCTTTCTTT. Translated, it gives CASGRINTEAFF.

The chain uses TRBV6-5 and TRBJ2-7; possibly TRBD2 for D (6 bases). V lost 2 bases to trimming and J lost 5 bases, with 13 bases between them. CDR3 length equals 14 residues. Germline values: CDR1 MNHEY, CDR2 SVGAGI. The CDR3 protein is CASSYGIGSHEQYF. CDR3 sequence (DNA): TGTGCCAGCAGTTACGGGATCGGGAGTCACGAGCAGTACTTC.

This clone was seen more than once but under ten times. This chain joins TRBV5-5 and TRBJ1-3; a weak D match, TRBD1 (6 bases). Trimming removed 0 bases from V and 3 bases from J, with 7 bases in between. CDR1 SGHKS and CDR2 YYEKEE come from the germline V gene (reference sequence). The CDR3 contains 14 residues. CDR3 DNA sequence: TGTGCCAGCAGCTTGGCCAGGGGTGGAAACACCATATATTTT. Amino acids: CASSLARGGNTIYF.

V gene TRBV6-5 combines with J gene TRBJ2-7, with 7 nucleotides matching TRBD2. CDR1 and CDR2 from the germline V gene are MNHEY and SVGAGI. Trimming took 8 bases from V and 0 from J; bases not matched to a gene: 7. The CDR3 is 14 residues long. The CDR3 region has the DNA TGTGCCAGCGGAGAGCGGGGTCTCTCCTACGAGCAGTACTTC. Translated, it gives CASGERGLSYEQYF.

The chain is built from TRBV9 and TRBJ2-3; perhaps TRBD1 as D (6 bases). CDR1 and CDR2 (germline): SGDLS, YYNGEE. There are 13 residues in the CDR3. Trimming pared 3 bases from V and 5 bases from J, leaving 10 bases between. CDR3 protein: CASSGTVVDTQYF. The CDR3 bases are TGTGCCAGCAGCGGGACAGTGGTAGATACGCAGTATTTT. The full variable domain, its missing parts supplied by reference TRBV9 and TRBJ2-3, is DSGVTQTPKHLITATGQRVTLRCSPRSGDLSVYWYQQSLDQGLQFLIQYYNGEERAKGNILERFSAQQFPDLHSELNLSSLELGDSALYFCASSGTVVDTQYFGPGTRLTVL.

This sequence joins TRBV10-1 and TRBJ2-5; 11 nucleotides line up with TRBD2. V lost 3 bases and J lost 1; bases outside the gene matches: 4. The CDR3 has 16 amino acids. In germline, CDR1 is WNHNN, CDR2 SYGVQD (reference sequence). CDR3 residues: CASSDDSGRAQETQYF. CDR3 in DNA: TGCGCCAGCAGTGACGATAGCGGGAGGGCCCAAGAGACCCAGTACTTC.

The rearrangement links TRBV7-2 to TRBJ1-5; TRBD1 matches 8 bases. The CDR3 covers 15 residues. V gave up 5 bases and J gave up 6 bases; unmatched junction bases: 9. CDR1 is SGHTA, CDR2 FQGNSA, per germline. The CDR3 is CASSPDRGGRQPQHF. The CDR3, as DNA: TGTGCCAGCAGCCCCGACAGGGGTGGCCGTCAGCCCCAGCATTTT.

This clone was seen a few times. This chain connects TRBV7-9 to TRBJ1-2, with 8 bases identical to TRBD1. The CDR3 sequence is 13 residues long. The J segment lost 3 bases and the V segment lost 8 bases, leaving 5 bases of the junction unmatched. Germline-derived CDR1 and CDR2 are SEHNR and FQNEAQ (reference sequence). The CDR3, as DNA: TGTGCCAGCTGGATGACAGGGGACTATGGCTACACCTTC. Its protein product is CASWMTGDYGYTF.

CDR3 DNA sequence: TGCGCCAGCAGCCCTAGGACAGGGGGCTTGGGGGAGCAGTTCTTC. It yields the protein CASSPRTGGLGEQFF. This rearrangement joins TRBV4-3 to TRBJ2-1; TRBD1 matches at 11 bases. The V gene's germline CDR1 is LGHNA and CDR2 YSLEER. The CDR3 runs 15 residues. V lost 4 bases to trimming and J lost 10 bases; unmatched junction nucleotides: 9.

This clone was counted once. The junction differs from germline at one of its ends, possibly a read error. V and J are TRBV7-9 and TRBJ2-7; 9 bases align to TRBD2. CDR1 and CDR2 from the germline V gene are SEHNR and FQNEAQ (reference sequence). This CDR3 has 16 amino acids. Here the CDR3 reads CSSSLIGLAGLYEQYF. The CDR3 bases are TGTTCCAGCAGCTTAATAGGTCTAGCGGGGCTCTACGAGCAGTACTTC.

The V call is TRBV4-3, the J call TRBJ2-3, with 9 bases identical to TRBD2. J lost 2 bases, V lost 4 bases, and 7 bases had no gene match. Per germline, CDR1 LGHNA and CDR2 YSLEER. This CDR3 region has 16 residues. The CDR3 DNA sequence: TGCGCCAGCAGCCCAGGGAGGACTAGCGACACAGATACGCAGTATTTT. It encodes CASSPGRTSDTDTQYF.